This TCR beta chain was captured in a study of blood T cell repertoires in COVID-19. The wider study: Samples taken during acute and convalescent COVID-19 were collected in the United States, Italy and Spain. PBMCs, B-cell-depleted T cells, or T cells provided the cDNA or gDNA that made up the material.

Produced via immunoSEQ multiplex PCR; TCRdb's table is partial and in-frame only. Here the sample spans 380,000 or so clones, around 87% being singletons. In assigning cohorts, the study relied on participant-reported clinical history. This clone was recorded only once. Trimming pared 4 bases from V and 0 bases from J, leaving 16 bases between. Germline V gene sequence: CDR1 SGHTS, CDR2 YDEGEE. There are 17 residues in the CDR3. This chain links TRBV5-8 with TRBJ2-2; D is ambiguous. What was sequenced was PBMCs or T cells enriched from blood (not recorded which). The receptor comes from a woman in her twenties or thirties with acute COVID-19. CDR3 coding DNA: TGTGCCAGCAGCCCTCGCGGCGACGGTACGAACACCGGGGAGCTGTTTTTT. It translates to CASSPRGDGTNTGELFF.